This TCR beta chain was sequenced for a study of vaccination effects on CD4 cells after COVID-19. Study at large: Each person got two doses of an mRNA SARS-CoV-2 vaccine, BNT162b2 or mRNA-1273.

TCRdb's copy holds only in-frame clones and misses some; the assay was immunoSEQ multiplex PCR. The sample contains about 24,000 clones, around 76% of which appear only once. The germline CDR1 and CDR2 sequences are SSHAT and FNYEAQ (reference sequence). The CDR3 has 18 residues. Ahead of sequencing, the ViraFEST assay grew antigen-specific CD4+ T cells using viral peptide pools. Scientists isolated CD4+ T cells after a roughly ten-day culture period ended. This person caught SARS-CoV-2 sometime from March to December 2020, and PCR testing confirmed the infection. Half-medium changes using IL-2 medium occurred on days 3 and 7. Points on this clone: Its specificity is not known. Germline is not matched at one junction end, which may reflect a read error.

The clonotype originates from a human donor who had a prior SARS-CoV-2 infection. The chain is built from TRBV7-7 and TRBJ2-1; 8 bases are shared with TRBD2. The starting material was CD4+ T cells from PBMCs cultured with SARS-CoV-2 spike peptides, obtained before COVID-19 vaccination. This CDR3 reads CASSLALTGGVTYNEQFF. The CDR3 DNA reads as TGTGCTAGCAGCTTAGCCCTCACCGGGGGGGTAACCTACAATGAGCAGTTCTTC.